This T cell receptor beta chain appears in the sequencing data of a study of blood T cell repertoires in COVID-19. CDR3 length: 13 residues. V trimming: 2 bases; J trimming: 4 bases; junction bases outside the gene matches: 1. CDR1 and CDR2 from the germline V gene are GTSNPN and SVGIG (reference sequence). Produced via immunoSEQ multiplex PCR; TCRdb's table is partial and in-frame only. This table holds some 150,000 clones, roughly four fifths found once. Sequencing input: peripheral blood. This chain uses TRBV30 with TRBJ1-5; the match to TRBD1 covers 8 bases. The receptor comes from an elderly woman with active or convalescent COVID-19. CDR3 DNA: TGTGCCTGGAGTACAGGGGGAAATCAGCCCCAGCATTTT. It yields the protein CAWSTGGNQPQHF.